This T cell receptor (beta chain) was observed in a study of T cells in Graves' hyperthyroidism and ophthalmopathy. General study findings and limits: Within blood appeared most thyroid clonotypes that had expanded above 0.001.

CDR3 length: 16 residues. Germline V gene lookup returns CDR1 SGHTA and CDR2 FQGNSA. With 1 base removed from V and 3 bases from J, the gap between germline ends came to 14 bases. This clonotype was seen at least ten times. The antigen is not known. Template material for amplifying TCR beta CDR3 regions consisted of RNA transcripts. With the HTBI primer set, the TCR CDR3 went through a first round of RT-PCR. TCRdb analysed the multiplex PCR reads with MiXCR anew, one entry per CDR3 protein. The sample carries a few hundred thousand distinct CDR3 sequences, roughly a fifth recorded once. The chain is built from TRBV7-2 and TRBJ2-3; D perhaps matches TRBD1 (6 bases). The sequenced material came from blood. The clonotype originates from a man between 50 and 59 years old with Graves' ophthalmopathy. The CDR3 is CASSLVWGRQTDTQYF. Here the CDR3 DNA reads TGTGCCAGCAGCTTAGTATGGGGGCGCCAAACAGATACGCAGTATTTT.